The entry below gives a single T cell receptor beta chain sequence along with its context. This CDR3 contains 18 residues. The ends were cut back, 3 bases at V and 0 bases at J, with 18 bases in the middle. Germline CDR1 MDHEN, CDR2 SYDVKM. This sample stems from a study of cytomegalovirus exposure and HLA in healthy donors. Generated by immunoSEQ multiplex PCR, the TCRdb table keeps only in-frame clones and is missing some. The repertoire holds some 220,000 clones, around nine tenths seen once, with about 1% in the top ten. Sequenced sample: PBMCs. This clonotype was obtained from a woman aged 18-29 years in good health and CMV-seronegative. V is TRBV28 and J is TRBJ1-5, with D possibly being TRBD1 (6 bases). The CDR3 DNA sequence: TGTGCCAGCAGTTTCAGACTGAGAGGGGGTTATAGCAATCAGCCCCAGCATTTT. Its translation: CASSFRLRGGYSNQPQHF. The whole variable domain, remainder taken from reference TRBV28 and TRBJ1-5, is DVKVTQSSRYLVKRTGEKVFLECVQDMDHENMFWYRQDPGLGLRLIYFSYDVKMKEKGDIPEGYSVSREKKERFSLILESASTNQTSMYLCASSFRLRGGYSNQPQHFGDGTRLSIL.